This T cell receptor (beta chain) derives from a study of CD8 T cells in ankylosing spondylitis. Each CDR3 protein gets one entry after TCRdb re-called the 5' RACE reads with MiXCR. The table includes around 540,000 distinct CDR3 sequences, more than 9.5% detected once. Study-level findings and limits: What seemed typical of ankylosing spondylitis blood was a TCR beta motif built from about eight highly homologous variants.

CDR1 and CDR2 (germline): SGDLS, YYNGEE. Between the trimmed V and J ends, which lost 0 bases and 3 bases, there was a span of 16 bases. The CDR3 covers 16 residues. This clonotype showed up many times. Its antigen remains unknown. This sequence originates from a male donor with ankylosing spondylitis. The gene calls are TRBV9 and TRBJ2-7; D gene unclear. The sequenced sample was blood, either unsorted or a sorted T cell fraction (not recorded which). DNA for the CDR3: TGTGCCAGCAGCGTAGACGTCGACGGGTATCGCTACGAGCAGTACTTC. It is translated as CASSVDVDGYRYEQYF. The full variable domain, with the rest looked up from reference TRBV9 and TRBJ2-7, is DSGVTQTPKHLITATGQRVTLRCSPRSGDLSVYWYQQSLDQGLQFLIQYYNGEERAKGNILERFSAQQFPDLHSELNLSSLELGDSALYFCASSVDVDGYRYEQYFGPGTRLTVT.